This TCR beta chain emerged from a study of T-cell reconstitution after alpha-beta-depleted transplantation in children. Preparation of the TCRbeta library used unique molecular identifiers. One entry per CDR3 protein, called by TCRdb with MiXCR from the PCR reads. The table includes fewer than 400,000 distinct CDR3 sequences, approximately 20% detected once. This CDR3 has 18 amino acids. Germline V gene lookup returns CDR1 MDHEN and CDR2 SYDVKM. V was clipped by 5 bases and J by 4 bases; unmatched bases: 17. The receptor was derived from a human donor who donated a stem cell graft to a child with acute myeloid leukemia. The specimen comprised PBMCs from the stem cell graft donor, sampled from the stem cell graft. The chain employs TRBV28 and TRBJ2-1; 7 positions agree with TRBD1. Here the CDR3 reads CASSTKKLGGAAYNEQFF. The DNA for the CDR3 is TGTGCCAGCAGTACAAAGAAGCTAGGGGGCGCAGCTTACAATGAGCAGTTCTTC.